This T cell receptor (beta chain) is drawn from a study of cytomegalovirus exposure and HLA in healthy donors. Study-level results: Researchers left out some V segments, among them TRBV6-2 and TRBV6-3, as indistinguishable. According to reports, the classifier identified cytomegalovirus status with high specificity and sensitivity. In a later analysis, compared with equally common non-associated chains, HLA-associated beta chains were more expanded.

V was pared by 0 bases and J by 3 bases, with 9 bases between. CDR3 size: 15 residues. CDR1 is SGDLS and CDR2 is YYNGEE in the germline V gene. PCR primers comprised 60 Vbeta and 13 Jbeta primers. Per the authors' pipeline: Around 10 million of the about 80 million unique TCR beta chains counted in a later analysis were shared. The data were produced by immunoSEQ multiplex PCR, yet TCRdb's version contains in-frame clones alone and is incomplete. V, J and clone size reflect that table, while D and trimming were determined from the DNA. The sample records 90,000 to 100,000 clones, approximately 71% being singletons. As for this clone: The target antigen is unknown.

The sequenced sample consisted of PBMCs. The clonotype comes from a female donor in good health and CMV-seronegative. The chain links TRBV9 to TRBJ1-4; D is perhaps TRBD1 (5 bases). In DNA form, the CDR3 reads TGTGCCAGCAGCGTAGTTGGGGGGGCTAATGAAAAACTGTTTTTT. This encodes CASSVVGGANEKLFF.